A single T cell receptor (beta chain) is shown here with its context. V lost 5 bases, J lost 5 bases, and 7 bases stayed unmatched. CDR1 and CDR2 (germline): SGHTA, FQGNSA. CDR3 length equals 15 residues. The source of the sample is a study of blood T cell repertoires in COVID-19. Study-level background: Donors in the United States, Italy and Spain gave samples during acute or convalescent COVID-19.

Sequencing used immunoSEQ multiplex PCR; TCRdb keeps in-frame clones, though not all of them. The sample consists of under 250,000 clones, 75% to 90% of them appearing once. Sample: peripheral blood. V and J are TRBV7-2 and TRBJ2-5; TRBD2 matches 11 bases. This receptor was taken from a woman between 70 and 85 years old with active or convalescent COVID-19. CDR3 in amino acids: CASSDSRTSGETQYF. CDR3 bases: TGTGCCAGCAGCGACAGCAGGACTAGCGGGGAGACCCAGTACTTC.